The entry below gives a single T cell receptor beta chain sequence along with its context. The data were produced by immunoSEQ multiplex PCR, yet TCRdb's version contains in-frame clones alone and is incomplete. The table lists about 89,000 clones, approximately 95% of them singletons. The sample comes from a study of T cell changes during pregnancy in multiple sclerosis. The CDR3 spans 12 residues. V lost 10 bases to trimming and J lost 4 bases, with 13 bases between them. Germline CDR1 MDHEN, CDR2 SYDVKM. The TCR sequence derives from a female donor in good health, enrolled as a control in a pregnancy study. Sequencing was performed on peripheral blood, taken after pregnancy. V and J are TRBV28 and TRBJ2-5; TRBD2 is a possible D gene (5 bases). This CDR3 is CATLAEGETQYF. CDR3 bases: TGTGCCACCCTGGCCGAGGGAGAGACCCAGTACTTC.